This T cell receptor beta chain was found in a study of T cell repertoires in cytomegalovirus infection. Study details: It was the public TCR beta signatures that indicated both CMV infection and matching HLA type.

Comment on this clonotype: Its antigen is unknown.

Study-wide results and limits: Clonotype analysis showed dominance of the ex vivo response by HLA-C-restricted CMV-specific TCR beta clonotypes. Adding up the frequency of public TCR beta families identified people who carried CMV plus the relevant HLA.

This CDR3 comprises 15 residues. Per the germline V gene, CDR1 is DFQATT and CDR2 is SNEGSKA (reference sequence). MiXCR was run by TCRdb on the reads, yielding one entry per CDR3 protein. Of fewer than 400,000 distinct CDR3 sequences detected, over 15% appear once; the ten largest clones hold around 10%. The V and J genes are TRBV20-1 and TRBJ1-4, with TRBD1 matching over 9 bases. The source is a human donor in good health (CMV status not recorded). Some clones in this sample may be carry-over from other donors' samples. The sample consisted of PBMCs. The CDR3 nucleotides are TGCAGAGCGGGACAGGGCGGAGGAACTAATGAAAAACTGTTTTTT. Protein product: CRAGQGGGTNEKLFF.